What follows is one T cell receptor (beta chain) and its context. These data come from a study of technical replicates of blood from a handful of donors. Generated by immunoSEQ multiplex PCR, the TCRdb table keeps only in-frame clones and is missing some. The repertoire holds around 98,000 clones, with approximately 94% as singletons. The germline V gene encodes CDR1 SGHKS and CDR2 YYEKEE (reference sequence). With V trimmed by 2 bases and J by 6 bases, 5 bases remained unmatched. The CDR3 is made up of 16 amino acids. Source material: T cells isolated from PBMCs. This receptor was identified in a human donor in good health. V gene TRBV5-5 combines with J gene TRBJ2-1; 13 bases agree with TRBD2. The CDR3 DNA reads TGTGCCAGCAGCTTCATAAGGACTAGCGGGGGCAATGAGCAGTTCTTC. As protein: CASSFIRTSGGNEQFF.